Listed below are T cell receptor beta chains from one sample, sequenced in a study of identifying expanded T cells in peripheral blood. Produced via immunoSEQ multiplex PCR; TCRdb's table is partial and in-frame only. The sample consists of some 80,000 clones, roughly 90% of them appearing once. Material: blood. These TCRs come from a person aged 18 to 70 in good health. CDR3s include the opening cysteine and the closing phenylalanine or tryptophan. D genes are given only for firm matches. Some rows have no size entry. The others give once, few or many, or a class for an expanded clone.

size: .; D: .; V: TRBV6-4; J: TRBJ2-1; CDR3: CASSDSSSAGWNEQFF; DNA: TGTGCCAGCAGTGACTCGAGTTCGGCAGGGTGGAATGAGCAGTTCTTC
size: .; D: .; V: TRBV30; J: TRBJ1-2; CDR3: CAWAGTVVYNYGYTF; DNA: TGTGCCTGGGCGGGTACAGTGGTCTATAACTATGGCTACACCTTC
size: .; D: .; V: TRBV25-1; J: TRBJ1-1; CDR3: CASAWGAEAFF; DNA: TGTGCCAGTGCCTGGGGAGCGGAAGCTTTCTTT
size: .; D: .; V: TRBV30; J: TRBJ1-1; CDR3: CAWRRGSDEAFF; DNA: TGTGCCTGGAGAAGAGGGAGCGATGAAGCTTTCTTT
size: .; D: .; V: TRBV29-1; J: TRBJ2-1; CDR3: CSVERRFQLSSYNEQFF; DNA: TGCAGCGTTGAAAGGCGTTTCCAGCTGAGCTCCTACAATGAGCAGTTCTTC
size: .; D: .; V: TRBV5-1; J: TRBJ2-5; CDR3: CASSLSTQQETQYF; DNA: TGCGCCAGCAGCTTGAGCACACAACAAGAGACCCAGTACTTC
size: .; D: .; V: TRBV6-5; J: TRBJ1-1; CDR3: CASSYSWAMNTEAFF; DNA: TGTGCCAGCAGTTACTCCTGGGCTATGAACACTGAAGCTTTCTTT
size: .; D: .; V: TRBV19; J: TRBJ1-6; CDR3: CASSFQQGRNSPLHF; DNA: TGTGCCAGTAGTTTCCAACAGGGAAGGAATTCACCCCTCCACTTT
size: .; D: TRBD1; V: TRBV5-8; J: TRBJ1-6; CDR3: CASSLPNTGVNSPLHF; DNA: TGTGCCAGCAGCTTGCCGAATACAGGGGTTAATTCACCCCTCCACTTT
size: few; D: .; V: TRBV10-2; J: TRBJ1-4; CDR3: CASSASGGGEKLFF; DNA: TGCGCCAGCAGCGCGAGTGGTGGTGGTGAAAAACTGTTTTTT
size: .; D: TRBD1; V: TRBV5-8; J: TRBJ1-2; CDR3: CASSPRQGAAGYTF; DNA: TGTGCCAGCAGCCCTCGACAGGGGGCGGCTGGCTACACCTTC
size: .; D: TRBD1; V: TRBV6-6; J: TRBJ1-2; CDR3: CASSYKGANYGYTF; DNA: TGTGCCAGCAGTTACAAGGGGGCGAACTATGGCTACACCTTC
size: .; D: TRBD1; V: TRBV6-5; J: TRBJ1-5; CDR3: CASKLDRDNQPQHF; DNA: TGTGCCAGCAAACTGGACAGGGATAATCAGCCCCAGCATTTT
size: .; D: .; V: TRBV6-4; J: TRBJ2-6; CDR3: CASSFPGTPGANVLTF; DNA: TGTGCCAGCAGTTTCCCTGGGACACCTGGGGCCAACGTCCTGACTTTC
size: .; D: TRBD1; V: TRBV18; J: TRBJ1-4; CDR3: CASSGQGALNEKLFF; DNA: TGTGCCAGCTCAGGACAGGGGGCTCTTAATGAAAAACTGTTTTTT
size: .; D: .; V: TRBV10-2; J: TRBJ1-2; CDR3: CASSESLPATNYGYTF; DNA: TGCGCCAGCAGTGAGTCGCTGCCGGCTACTAACTATGGCTACACCTTC
size: .; D: .; V: TRBV7-3; J: TRBJ1-1; CDR3: CASSLLPGNEAFF; DNA: TGTGCCAGCAGCTTACTTCCGGGGAATGAAGCTTTCTTT
size: .; D: TRBD2; V: TRBV5-1; J: TRBJ2-3; CDR3: CASSLGLAGTDTQYF; DNA: TGCGCCAGCAGCTTGGGACTAGCGGGCACAGATACGCAGTATTTT
size: .; D: .; V: TRBV5-1; J: TRBJ2-1; CDR3: CASIGGTDYNEQFF; DNA: TGCGCCAGCATCGGAGGGACCGACTACAATGAGCAGTTCTTC
size: .; D: TRBD1; V: TRBV29-1; J: TRBJ1-5; CDR3: CSVGRGKNQPQHF; DNA: TGCAGCGTTGGCAGGGGGAAAAATCAGCCCCAGCATTTT
size: .; D: .; V: TRBV12-5; J: TRBJ1-1; CDR3: CASTGNTEAFF; DNA: TGTGCTAGTACGGGGAACACTGAAGCTTTCTTT
size: .; D: .; V: TRBV19; J: TRBJ1-1; CDR3: CASSPSLGKAFF; DNA: TGTGCCAGTAGTCCTAGCTTGGGGAAAGCTTTCTTT
size: .; D: .; V: TRBV15; J: TRBJ1-4; CDR3: CATSRQEATNEKLFF; DNA: TGTGCCACCAGCAGACAAGAAGCAACTAATGAAAAACTGTTTTTT
size: .; D: TRBD1; V: TRBV5-1; J: TRBJ1-1; CDR3: CASSLTGGGTEAFF; DNA: TGCGCCAGCAGCTTGACAGGGGGTGGAACTGAAGCTTTCTTT
size: .; D: .; V: TRBV18; J: TRBJ1-1; CDR3: CASSPKATYYTEAFF; DNA: TGTGCCAGCTCACCAAAGGCGACATACTACACTGAAGCTTTCTTT
size: .; D: TRBD1; V: TRBV6-1; J: TRBJ2-7; CDR3: CASITGQSYEQYF; DNA: TGTGCCAGCATCACGGGACAGTCCTACGAGCAGTACTTC
size: .; D: .; V: TRBV5-1; J: TRBJ1-1; CDR3: CASSLAGDPGTEAFF; DNA: TGCGCCAGCAGCTTGGCGGGGGACCCAGGCACTGAAGCTTTCTTT
size: .; D: .; V: TRBV5-6; J: TRBJ1-4; CDR3: CASSFGVDPYNEKLFF; DNA: TGTGCCAGCAGCTTCGGCGTTGACCCTTATAATGAAAAACTGTTTTTT
size: .; D: .; V: TRBV6-1; J: TRBJ1-2; CDR3: CASSESAGAKGYTF; DNA: TGTGCCAGCAGTGAATCGGCGGGGGCCAAGGGCTACACCTTC
size: .; D: .; V: TRBV7-2; J: TRBJ2-1; CDR3: CASSLVYEQFF; DNA: TGTGCCAGCAGCTTAGTATACGAGCAGTTCTTC
size: .; D: TRBD1; V: TRBV13; J: TRBJ1-1; CDR3: CASSAQIKGQVEAFF; DNA: TGTGCCAGCAGCGCGCAAATAAAAGGACAGGTTGAAGCTTTCTTT
size: .; D: .; V: TRBV7-9; J: TRBJ1-1; CDR3: CASSLVPGTPRRSEAFF; DNA: TGTGCCAGCAGCTTAGTCCCCGGGACCCCGAGGAGATCTGAAGCTTTCTTT
size: .; D: .; V: TRBV19; J: TRBJ1-2; CDR3: CASSTNDAIDGYTF; DNA: TGTGCCAGTAGTACTAACGACGCGATTGATGGCTACACCTTC
size: .; D: .; V: TRBV6-1; J: TRBJ1-6; CDR3: CASREGSPLHF; DNA: TGTGCCAGCAGGGAGGGTTCACCCCTCCACTTT
size: .; D: .; V: TRBV7-2; J: TRBJ2-7; CDR3: CASSPEAFYEQYF; DNA: TGTGCCAGCAGCCCCGAGGCCTTCTACGAGCAGTACTTC
size: once; D: .; V: TRBV19; J: TRBJ2-1; CDR3: CASNPGPYNEQFF; DNA: TGTGCCAGTAATCCAGGGCCCTACAATGAGCAGTTCTTC
size: once; D: TRBD2; V: TRBV29-1; J: TRBJ2-5; CDR3: CSVLTSGERETQYF; DNA: TGCAGCGTGCTCACTAGCGGGGAGAGAGAGACCCAGTACTTC
size: .; D: .; V: TRBV19; J: TRBJ1-2; CDR3: CASSIDRGSFNGYTF; DNA: TGTGCCAGTAGTATAGATAGGGGAAGTTTCAATGGCTACACCTTC
size: .; D: .; V: TRBV12-2; J: TRBJ2-4; CDR3: CASRPRVRSGGHEIQYF; DNA: TGTGCAAGTCGCCCTAGGGTCCGTAGCGGGGGCCACGAGATTCAGTACTTC
size: .; D: .; V: TRBV30; J: TRBJ2-4; CDR3: CAWSPRAEPIVAKNIQYF; DNA: TGTGCCTGGAGTCCTCGAGCCGAGCCTATAGTGGCCAAAAACATTCAGTACTTC
size: .; D: .; V: TRBV5-1; J: TRBJ2-2; CDR3: CASSSGPGNTGELFF; DNA: TGCGCCAGCAGCTCGGGACCGGGTAACACCGGGGAGCTGTTTTTT
size: .; D: .; V: TRBV13; J: TRBJ1-4; CDR3: CASSGTDGLNEKLFF; DNA: TGTGCCAGCAGCGGTACGGACGGCCTTAATGAAAAACTGTTTTTT
size: once; D: .; V: TRBV19; J: TRBJ1-2; CDR3: CASSTTRDHGYYGYTF; DNA: TGTGCCAGTAGTACGACCCGGGACCATGGATATTATGGCTACACCTTC
size: once; D: .; V: TRBV5-6; J: TRBJ1-2; CDR3: CASSLIAGANYGYTF; DNA: TGTGCCAGCAGCTTGATAGCAGGGGCTAACTATGGCTACACCTTC
size: .; D: .; V: TRBV2; J: TRBJ1-1; CDR3: CASSEGISRPRTEAFF; DNA: TGTGCCAGCAGCGAGGGTATATCCAGACCTAGGACTGAAGCTTTCTTT